One and the same sample provided the 10 T cell receptor beta chains below, sequenced in a study of T cell responses to AZD1222 COVID-19 vaccine listed by TCRdb under 2021. The meaning of the sample's time point label: baseline before first vaccination. Preparation of the library involved the immunoSEQ multiplex PCR assay. TCRdb carries this immuneACCESS record with in-frame sequences only. Its versions omit some clonotypes, under half of them owing to an unresolved V gene in the studies checked, with the rest unexplained. For this sample the table gives about 130,000 clones, of which over 85% were detected only once. The ten largest clones take up around 3.1% of the sample. The starting material was peripheral blood, obtained on day 0 of AZD1222 vaccination. These receptors originate from an adult in good health.

This chain uses TRBV10-1 with TRBJ2-3; D is unresolved. Germline CDR1 reads WNHNN; CDR2 reads SYGVQD (reference sequence). The V end lost 3 bases, the J end lost 5 bases, and 15 bases lay between the germline ends. CDR3 length equals 15 residues. The CDR3 here is CASSDEADGVDTQYF. The CDR3, as DNA: TGCGCCAGCAGTGATGAGGCGGATGGGGTAGATACGCAGTATTTT.

This chain joins TRBV6-6 and TRBJ1-1; D unclear. Trimming left V 2 bases short and J 7 bases short, with 8 bases between. The CDR3 contains 12 residues. Germline CDR1 and CDR2: MNHNY and SVGAGI (reference sequence). The CDR3 DNA is TGTGCCAGCAGTTACGCGGCGGTTGAAGCTTTCTTT. It specifies CASSYAAVEAFF.

The CDR3 sequence is CASSPSGGPYNEQFF. CDR3 bases: TGTGCCAGCTCACCCTCGGGAGGGCCCTACAATGAGCAGTTCTTC. The V and J genes are TRBV18 and TRBJ2-1; 8 bases align to TRBD2. V dropped 3 bases and J dropped 2; count of bases not matched to a gene: 3. The germline V gene has CDR1 KGHSH and CDR2 LQKENI. CDR3 length equals 15 residues.

The rearrangement uses TRBV7-2 and TRBJ1-6; D ambiguous. Germline V gives CDR1 SGHTA, CDR2 FQGNSA. V lost 1 base and J 16 bases, leaving 14 bases between the germline ends. The CDR3 is made up of 13 amino acids. The CDR3 DNA follows: TGTGCCAGCAGCTTAGGCCGCCAGGACCCACTCCACTTT. This codes for CASSLGRQDPLHF.

DNA for the CDR3: TGTGCCAGTAGTAACCTCGGGACAGGGGGTTCGTTTGGCTACACCTTC. Encoded protein: CASSNLGTGGSFGYTF. The chain recombines TRBV19 with TRBJ1-2; 11 bases line up with TRBD1. This CDR3 is 16 amino acids long. V was pared by 4 bases and J by 7 bases, with 11 bases of the junction left unmatched. The germline V gene encodes CDR1 LNHDA and CDR2 SQIVND (reference sequence).

The J gene is TRBJ1-3, the V gene TRBV9; D unresolved. The CDR3 totals 17 residues. Looked up from germline, CDR1 is SGDLS and CDR2 is YYNGEE. Trimming stripped 4 bases from V and 7 bases from J, with 24 bases between. Written as DNA, the CDR3 is TGTGCCAGCAGCAGAAGGGAAGCCCCTTCTCTGGCGAACACCATATATTTT. Translated: CASSRREAPSLANTIYF.

This rearrangement joins TRBV27 to TRBJ2-1; TRBD2 is a possible D gene (5 bases). Germline V gene data show CDR1 as MNHEY and CDR2 as SMNVEV (reference sequence). V shed 0 bases and J shed 3 bases, with 12 bases lying between them. This CDR3 comprises 16 residues. The CDR3 sequence: CASSLSGGLSYNEQFF. In nucleotides, the CDR3 is TGTGCCAGCAGTTTATCGGGCGGGCTAAGCTACAATGAGCAGTTCTTC.

The rearrangement joins TRBV27 to TRBJ1-5; 9 nucleotides line up with TRBD1. V trimming: 4 bases; J trimming: 3 bases; junction bases outside the gene matches: 4. The CDR3 sequence is 15 residues long. Germline loops: CDR1 MNHEY, CDR2 SMNVEV (reference sequence). The CDR3 coding sequence is TGTGCCAGCAGTTCGGGGACAGGGTCCAATCAGCCCCAGCATTTT. Translation gives CASSSGTGSNQPQHF.

The chain employs TRBV7-2 and TRBJ1-1, with 8 bases aligning to TRBD1. J lost 4 bases, V lost 8 bases, and 9 bases had no gene match. Germline V gene sequence: CDR1 SGHTA, CDR2 FQGNSA. CDR3 size: 14 residues. The CDR3 sequence is CASLLSTGVTEAFF. As DNA, the CDR3 is TGTGCCAGCTTACTATCGACAGGGGTCACTGAAGCTTTCTTT.

In this sample, this clone turned up a few times. The chain recombines TRBV25-1 with TRBJ2-7; 7 nucleotides agree with TRBD2. The germline V gene has CDR1 MGHDK and CDR2 SYGVNS. J gave up 6 bases and V 5 bases, and 16 bases lay outside the gene matches. The CDR3 contains 16 residues. CDR3 residues: CASSFTGLVDGGEQYF. The DNA for the CDR3 is TGTGCCAGCAGTTTCACCGGACTAGTCGACGGGGGCGAGCAGTACTTC.